The next 16 T cell receptor beta chains were all read from a single sample in a study of cytomegalovirus exposure and HLA in healthy donors. The primer mix had 60 Vbeta and 13 Jbeta primers. Using immunoSEQ multiplex PCR, the repertoire was profiled, and TCRdb retains in-frame clones only, with some absent. The sample consists of some 170,000 clones, 70% of them appearing once. The sample was PBMCs. Receptors were obtained from a man aged 18 to 29 in good health and CMV-seropositive.

The CDR3 region is CASSDWDRGLYEQYV. The CDR3 region has the DNA TGTGCCAGCAGTGATTGGGACAGGGGGCTCTACGAGCAGTACGTC. The gene calls are TRBV6-1 and TRBJ2-7, with 12 bases identical to TRBD1. After removal of 3 bases from V and 3 bases from J, the junction contained 3 bases not matched to a gene. Looked up from germline, CDR1 is MNHNS and CDR2 is SASEGT. The CDR3 runs to 15 residues.

This clone came up a few times. This sequence joins TRBV28 and TRBJ1-2; a weak D match, TRBD1 (6 bases). V was clipped by 3 bases and J by 2 bases, with 7 bases between them. CDR3 length equals 13 residues. Per germline, CDR1 MDHEN and CDR2 SYDVKM. CDR3 sequence (DNA): TGTGCCAGCAGTTTGGACAGCAACTATGGCTACACCTTC. Amino acid sequence: CASSLDSNYGYTF.

This clone has only one observation. CDR3 residues: CASSDPRLAGDGTDTQYF. The CDR3 bases are TGTGCCAGCAGCGATCCTCGACTAGCGGGGGACGGCACAGATACGCAGTATTTT. The J gene is TRBJ2-3, the V gene TRBV5-4, with 12 nucleotides matching TRBD2. Germline V gene lookup returns CDR1 SGHNT and CDR2 YYREEE (reference sequence). This CDR3 region has 18 residues. The V and J ends lost 4 bases and 1 base, in that order; junction bases with no gene match: 10. The whole variable domain, filled in from reference TRBV5-4 and TRBJ2-3, reads ETGVTQSPTHLIKTRGQQVTLRCSSQSGHNTVSWYQQALGQGPQFIFQYYREEENGRGNFPPRFSGLQFPNYSSELNVNALELDDSALYLCASSDPRLAGDGTDTQYFGPGTRLTVL.

V usage is TRBV7-2 and J usage is TRBJ1-6, with no clear D. Trimming took 7 bases from V and 4 from J, leaving 8 bases between them. The germline V gene encodes CDR1 SGHTA and CDR2 FQGNSA. CDR3 length: 13 residues. Written as DNA, the CDR3 is TGTGCCAGCACGGAGCAGTATAATTCACCCCTCCACTTT. This encodes CASTEQYNSPLHF.

This clone was recorded once. The CDR3 nucleotides are TGTGCCAGCAGCTCAATCCCGGGACAGGGTTTGTTCTTC. Translating gives CASSSIPGQGLFF. The chain uses TRBV5-4 and TRBJ2-1, with TRBD1 identical over 9 bases. The CDR3 is 13 amino acids. The ends lost 3 bases at V and 15 bases at J; junction bases unmatched: 10. Germline-derived CDR1 and CDR2 are SGHNT and YYREEE (reference sequence).

On this clone: Germline is not matched at one junction end, which may reflect a read error. This rearrangement joins TRBV7-9 to TRBJ1-1; 11 bases fit TRBD1. The germline gives CDR1 SEHNR, CDR2 FQNEAQ (reference sequence). The CDR3 runs to 15 residues. CDR3 in DNA: TGTGCCAGCAGCTTCTCTAGGGACAGGGGGTGGGAAGATTTCTTT. It is translated as CASSFSRDRGWEDFF.

The CDR3 DNA sequence: TGTGCCAGCAGCCCCGGGACTAGCGGGGGGGCATATGAGCAGTTCTTC. It translates to CASSPGTSGGAYEQFF. The chain employs TRBV11-3 and TRBJ2-1; 16 nucleotides line up with TRBD2. CDR1 and CDR2 (germline): SGHNT, YENEEA. The CDR3 covers 16 residues. V was pared by 5 bases and J by 8 bases, with 6 bases of the junction left unmatched.

The V gene is TRBV19, the J gene TRBJ2-2; a weak D match, TRBD1 (6 bases). This CDR3 has 14 residues. V lost 8 bases and J 6 bases, leaving 16 bases between the germline ends. The germline V gene encodes CDR1 LNHDA and CDR2 SQIVND (reference sequence). This CDR3 is CASLSLGQPGELFF. The CDR3 region has the DNA TGTGCCAGTTTGAGTTTGGGACAACCCGGGGAGCTGTTTTTT.

This clone was seen only a few times. This chain joins TRBV28 and TRBJ1-6; D is ambiguous. The V and J ends lost 2 bases and 11 bases respectively, with 13 bases between them. Germline V lookup: CDR1 MDHEN, CDR2 SYDVKM. The CDR3 extends over 14 amino acids. The CDR3 coding sequence is TGTGCCAGCAGTTTACTGGAACTGCGGGCACCCCTCCACTTT. It encodes CASSLLELRAPLHF.

The V call is TRBV6-5, the J call TRBJ1-5, with D uncertain. In germline, CDR1 is MNHEY, CDR2 SVGAGI. The V end was cut by 6 bases, the J end by 2 bases, with 11 bases between. The CDR3 totals 14 residues. CDR3 sequence: CASSPTLGNQPQHF. For the CDR3, the DNA is TGTGCCAGCAGCCCCACTTTGGGCAATCAGCCCCAGCATTTT.

In its sample, this clone was seen once. The chain joins TRBV6-5 to TRBJ2-1; TRBD2 might be the D (5 bases). V was pared by 1 base and J by 8 bases, with 9 bases between. The CDR3 loop spans 13 amino acids. The germline V gene has CDR1 MNHEY and CDR2 SVGAGI. The CDR3, as DNA: TGTGCCAGCAGTTACTATAAAGCGGATGAGCAGTTCTTC. Translation gives CASSYYKADEQFF.

About this clone: At one end the junction does not follow the germline gene, possibly because of a read error. J is TRBJ2-5 and V is TRBV6-5; 7 nucleotides match TRBD1. The CDR3 loop spans 15 amino acids. The germline V gene has CDR1 MNHEY and CDR2 SVGAGI. CDR3 amino acids: CACSTGTARAKTQYF. CDR3 nucleotides: TGTGCCTGCAGTACCGGGACAGCCCGGGCGAAGACCCAGTACTTC.

This clone was seen once. The genes are TRBV5-1 and TRBJ2-2; TRBD2 is a possible D gene (6 bases). CDR3 length equals 14 residues. Deletions cut 4 bases from V and 0 bases from J, with 7 bases between. Germline V gene sequence: CDR1 SGHRS, CDR2 YFSETQ. The CDR3 reads CASSPGANTGELFF. In DNA, the CDR3 is TGCGCCAGCAGCCCGGGGGCGAACACCGGGGAGCTGTTTTTT.

This clone was counted only a few times. The chain combines TRBV9 with TRBJ2-5; 10 bases match TRBD2. J lost 5 bases, V lost 6 bases, and 10 bases had no gene match. This CDR3 has 15 residues. The germline V gene encodes CDR1 SGDLS and CDR2 YYNGEE. The CDR3 reads CASNPSGRGGETQYF. DNA of the CDR3: TGTGCCAGCAATCCTAGCGGGAGAGGGGGGGAGACCCAGTACTTC.

This rearrangement joins TRBV30 to TRBJ2-1; D is undetermined. The CDR3 sequence is 12 residues long. The germline CDR1 and CDR2 sequences are GTSNPN and SVGIG (reference sequence). Trimming removed 4 bases at V and 3 bases at J, with 7 bases between. The CDR3 loop reads CAWMRNYNEQFF. The CDR3 DNA sequence: TGTGCCTGGATGAGAAACTACAATGAGCAGTTCTTC.

As DNA, the CDR3 is TGTGCCAGCAGTGATAGAACTAGCGGGGGTGAGCAGTTCTTC. It encodes CASSDRTSGGEQFF. The V gene is TRBV2, the J gene TRBJ2-1; TRBD2 agrees at 11 bases. The CDR3 is 14 residues long. Looked up from germline, CDR1 is SNHLY and CDR2 is FYNNEI. The trim removed 3 bases at V and 9 bases at J, leaving 4 bases unmatched.